The T cell receptor beta chain described here comes from a study of control samples from healthy donors and cancer patients. Produced via immunoSEQ multiplex PCR; TCRdb's table is partial and in-frame only. The profile covers 120,000 to 150,000 clones, with approximately 90% appearing a single time and approximately 9% taken by the ten largest. The V gene end was trimmed by 4 bases and the J gene end by 2 bases; junction bases not matched to a gene: 4. CDR3 length equals 15 residues. The germline V gene encodes CDR1 MNHEY and CDR2 SVGAGI. Sample: blood. This receptor was obtained from a woman in her 30s in good health. This chain joins TRBV6-5 and TRBJ2-7; TRBD2 aligns across 11 bases. The CDR3, as DNA: TGTGCCAGCAGTTTACAACTAGCGGGAGCCTACGAGCAGTACTTC. It specifies CASSLQLAGAYEQYF.